Below, one T cell receptor beta chain is given with its context. The data stem from a study of blood T cell repertoires in COVID-19. Background on the study: Italy, Spain and the United States were the sources of the convalescent and acute COVID-19 samples. Nucleic acid was either cDNA or gDNA, and it came from T cells, B-cell-depleted T cells, or PBMCs.

Original handling: For nucleated cells, counts were estimated from reference gene primer amplification. Profiled with immunoSEQ multiplex PCR; TCRdb holds only in-frame clones, not every one. V and J calls and clone size are copied from that table; D and trimming were computed from the DNA. The sample carries fewer than 250,000 clones, 70% to 90% recorded once. This CDR3 is 14 amino acids long. The V end lost 2 bases, the J end lost 0 bases, and 7 bases lay between the germline ends. In germline, CDR1 is SEHNR, CDR2 FQNEAQ (reference sequence). The V and J genes are TRBV7-9 and TRBJ1-1; a possible D gene is TRBD1 (5 bases). The TCR was taken from a man between 40 and 49 years old with acute or convalescent COVID-19. The sequenced material came from peripheral blood. In DNA form, the CDR3 reads TGTGCCAGCAGCTTACAGGGTATGAACACTGAAGCTTTCTTT. It is translated as CASSLQGMNTEAFF.